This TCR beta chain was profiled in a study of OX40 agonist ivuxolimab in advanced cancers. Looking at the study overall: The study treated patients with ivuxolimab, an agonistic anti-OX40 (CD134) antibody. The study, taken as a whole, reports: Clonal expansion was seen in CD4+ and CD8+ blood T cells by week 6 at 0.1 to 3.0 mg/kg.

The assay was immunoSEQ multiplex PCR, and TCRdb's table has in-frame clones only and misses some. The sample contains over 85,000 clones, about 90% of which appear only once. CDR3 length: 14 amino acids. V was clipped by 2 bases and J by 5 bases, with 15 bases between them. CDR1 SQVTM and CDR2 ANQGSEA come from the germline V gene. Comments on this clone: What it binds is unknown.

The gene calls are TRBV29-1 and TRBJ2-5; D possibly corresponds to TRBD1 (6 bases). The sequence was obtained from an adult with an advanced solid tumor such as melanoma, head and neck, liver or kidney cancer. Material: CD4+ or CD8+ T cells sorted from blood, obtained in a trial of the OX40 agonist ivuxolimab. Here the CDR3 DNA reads TGCAGCGTTGAACGACAGGTTGCAGGGGAGACCCAGTACTTC. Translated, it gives CSVERQVAGETQYF.